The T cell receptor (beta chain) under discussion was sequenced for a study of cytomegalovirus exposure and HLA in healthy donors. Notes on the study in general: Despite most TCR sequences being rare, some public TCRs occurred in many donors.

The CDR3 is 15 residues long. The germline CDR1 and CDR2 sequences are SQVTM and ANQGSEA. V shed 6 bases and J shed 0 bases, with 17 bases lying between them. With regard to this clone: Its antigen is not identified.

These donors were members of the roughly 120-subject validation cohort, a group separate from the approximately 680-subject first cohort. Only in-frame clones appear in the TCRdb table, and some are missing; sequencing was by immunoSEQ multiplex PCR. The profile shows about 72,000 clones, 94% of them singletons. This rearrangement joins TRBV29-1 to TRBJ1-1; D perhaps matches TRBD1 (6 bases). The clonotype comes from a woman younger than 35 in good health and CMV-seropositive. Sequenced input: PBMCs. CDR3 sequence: CSVLHSGAVNTEAFF. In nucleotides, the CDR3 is TGCAGCGTCCTACACTCAGGGGCGGTGAACACTGAAGCTTTCTTT.